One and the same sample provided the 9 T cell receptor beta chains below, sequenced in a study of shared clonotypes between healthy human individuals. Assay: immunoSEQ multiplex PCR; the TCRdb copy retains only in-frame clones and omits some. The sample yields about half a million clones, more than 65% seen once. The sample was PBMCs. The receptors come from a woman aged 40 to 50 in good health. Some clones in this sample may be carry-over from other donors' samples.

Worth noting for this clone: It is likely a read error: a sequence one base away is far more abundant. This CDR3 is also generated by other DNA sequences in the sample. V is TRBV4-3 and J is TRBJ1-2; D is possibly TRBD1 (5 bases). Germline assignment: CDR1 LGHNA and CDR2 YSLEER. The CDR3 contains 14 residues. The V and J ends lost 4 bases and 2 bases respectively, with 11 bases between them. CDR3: CASSLTETNYGYTF. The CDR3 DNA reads TGCGCCAGCAGCCTGACAGAAACGAACTATGGCTACACCTTC.

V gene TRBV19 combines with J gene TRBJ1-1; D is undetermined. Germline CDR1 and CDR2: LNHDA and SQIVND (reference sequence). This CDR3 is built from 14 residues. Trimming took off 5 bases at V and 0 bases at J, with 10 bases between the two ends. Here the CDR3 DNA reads TGTGCCAGTAGTTATGGACGGATGAACACTGAAGCTTTCTTT. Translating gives CASSYGRMNTEAFF.

CDR3 sequence: CASSVEGWTEAFF. The CDR3 DNA follows: TGTGCCAGCAGCGTAGAGGGTTGGACTGAAGCTTTCTTT. V is TRBV9 and J is TRBJ1-1; no definite D call. V dropped 0 bases and J dropped 5 bases, with 8 bases sitting between them. The CDR3 is made up of 13 amino acids. Germline V gene lookup returns CDR1 SGDLS and CDR2 YYNGEE.

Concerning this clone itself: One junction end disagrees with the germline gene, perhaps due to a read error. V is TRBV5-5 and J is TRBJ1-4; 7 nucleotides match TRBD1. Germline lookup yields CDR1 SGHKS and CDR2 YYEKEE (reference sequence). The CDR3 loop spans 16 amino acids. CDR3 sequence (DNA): TGCGCCAGCAGCCAACCTTACAGGGGCACTAATGAAAAACTGTTTTTT. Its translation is CASSQPYRGTNEKLFF.

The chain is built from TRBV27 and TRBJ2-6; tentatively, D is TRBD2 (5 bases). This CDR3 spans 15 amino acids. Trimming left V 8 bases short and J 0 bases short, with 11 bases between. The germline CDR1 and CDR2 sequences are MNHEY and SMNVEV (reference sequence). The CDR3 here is CASGTGSSGANVLTF. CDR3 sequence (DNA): TGTGCCAGCGGTACGGGGAGCTCTGGGGCCAACGTCCTGACTTTC.

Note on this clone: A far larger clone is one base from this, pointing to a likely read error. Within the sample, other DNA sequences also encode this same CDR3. The chain's CDR3 is CASSDRDRLGNEQFF. The DNA of the CDR3 is TGTGCCAGCAGCGACCGGGACAGGTTGGGCAATGAGCAATTCTTC. The chain has TRBV7-2 and TRBJ2-1; 8 bases map to TRBD1. Germline V gene lookup returns CDR1 SGHTA and CDR2 FQGNSA. This CDR3 has 15 residues.

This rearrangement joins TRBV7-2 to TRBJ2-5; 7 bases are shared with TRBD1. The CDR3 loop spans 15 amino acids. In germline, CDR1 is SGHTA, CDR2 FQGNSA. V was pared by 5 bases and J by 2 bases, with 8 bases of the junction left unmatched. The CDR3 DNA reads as TGTGCCAGCAGCCCCGGGGACAGAAAACAAGAGACCCAGTACTTC. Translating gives CASSPGDRKQETQYF.

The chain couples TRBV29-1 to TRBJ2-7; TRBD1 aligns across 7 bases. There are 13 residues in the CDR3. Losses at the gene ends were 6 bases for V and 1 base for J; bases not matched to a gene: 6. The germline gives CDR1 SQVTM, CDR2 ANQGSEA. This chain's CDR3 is CSVRLTGSYEQYF. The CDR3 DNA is TGCAGCGTCAGACTGACAGGGTCCTACGAGCAGTACTTC.

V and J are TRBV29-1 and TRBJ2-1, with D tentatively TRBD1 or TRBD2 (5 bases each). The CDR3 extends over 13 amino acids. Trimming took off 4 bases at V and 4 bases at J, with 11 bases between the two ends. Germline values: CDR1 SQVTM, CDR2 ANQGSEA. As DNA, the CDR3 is TGCAGCGTTGGCTGGGACGGTTACAATGAGCAGTTCTTC. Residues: CSVGWDGYNEQFF.